The 18 T cell receptor beta chains reported below all come from one sample, sequenced in a study of identical twins. TCRdb re-called the 5' RACE reads through MiXCR, storing one row per CDR3 protein. In the table there are a few hundred thousand distinct CDR3 sequences, around 18% of which are singletons. The specimen sequenced was naive T cells sorted from blood. The receptors come from a man between 45 and 60 years old in good health.

This sequence joins TRBV19 and TRBJ2-7; D is uncertain. The ends were cut back, 2 bases at V and 2 bases at J, with 13 bases in the middle. The CDR3 spans 15 residues. CDR1 LNHDA and CDR2 SQIVND come from the germline V gene (reference sequence). CDR3 protein: CASSINRAGPYEQYF. The DNA for the CDR3 is TGTGCCAGTAGTATAAATCGGGCCGGTCCCTACGAGCAGTACTTC.

A remark on this clonotype: A clone one base away is much larger, so this may be a read error. V and J are TRBV20-1 and TRBJ2-1; perhaps D is TRBD1 or TRBD2 (5 bases each). V shed 5 bases and J shed 1 base, with 15 bases lying between them. There are 15 residues in the CDR3. Germline V gene sequence: CDR1 DFQATT, CDR2 SNEGSKA (reference sequence). The CDR3 reads CSAGTGTQSYNEQFF. The CDR3 DNA sequence: TGCAGTGCTGGCACCGGGACCCAATCCTACAATGAGCAGTTCTTC.

In its sample, this clonotype was seen a few times. The rearrangement links TRBV7-2 to TRBJ2-1; D call uncertain. V lost 5 bases, J lost 6 bases, and 8 bases lay in between. The germline gives CDR1 SGHTA, CDR2 FQGNSA. The CDR3 runs 12 residues. CDR3 in amino acids: CASSPSRNEQFF. For the CDR3, the DNA is TGTGCCAGCAGCCCCTCCCGCAATGAGCAGTTCTTC.

Only a few counts were recorded for this clonotype. The chain combines TRBV12-3 or TRBV12-4 with TRBJ1-1, with D tentatively TRBD1 (5 bases). Trimming left V 1 base short and J 2 bases short, with 11 bases between. This CDR3 contains 15 residues. DNA of the CDR3: TGTGCCAGCAGTTTAGGGATAGGGGACAACACTGAAGCTTTCTTT. This translates into CASSLGIGDNTEAFF.

The chain has TRBV5-1 and TRBJ2-3, with a possible D match to TRBD2 (6 bases). Looked up from germline, CDR1 is SGHRS and CDR2 is YFSETQ. This CDR3 region has 16 residues. Trimming took off 4 bases at V and 2 bases at J, with 17 bases between the two ends. The CDR3 DNA is TGCGCCAGCAGCCCGGCGGGGACTTATGCCACAGATACGCAGTATTTT. As protein: CASSPAGTYATDTQYF.

This clonotype appeared a few times. J is TRBJ1-4 and V is TRBV7-2; a weak D match, TRBD1 (6 bases). The CDR3 runs 17 residues. Looked up from germline, CDR1 is SGHTA and CDR2 is FQGNSA. Between the trimmed V and J ends, which lost 1 base and 0 bases, there was a span of 12 bases. In DNA, the CDR3 is TGTGCCAGCAGCTTAGAGCTTCAGGGGACAACTAATGAAAAACTGTTTTTT. Its protein is CASSLELQGTTNEKLFF.

This clonotype was seen only a few times. The V gene is TRBV12-3 or TRBV12-4, the J gene TRBJ1-3, with TRBD1 as a possible D gene (6 bases). Between the trimmed V and J ends, which lost 1 base and 2 bases, there was a span of 9 bases. The CDR3 is made up of 15 amino acids. CDR3 bases: TGTGCCAGCAGTTTAGGATACAGGGCTGGAAACACCATATATTTT. Its translation is CASSLGYRAGNTIYF.

The chain links TRBV20-1 to TRBJ1-2; a weak D match, TRBD1 (5 bases). CDR1 and CDR2 from the germline V gene are DFQATT and SNEGSKA (reference sequence). V lost 5 bases and J lost 3, with 16 bases in between. The CDR3 sequence is 14 residues long. The CDR3 DNA reads TGCAGTGCTCAAAGGGGCAGGGAGGACTATGGCTACACCTTC. This sequence encodes CSAQRGREDYGYTF.

This sequence joins TRBV7-6 and TRBJ2-2; 8 bases fit TRBD1. V lost 5 bases to trimming and J lost 7 bases; unmatched junction nucleotides: 15. Germline V lookup: CDR1 SGHVS, CDR2 FNYEAQ. This CDR3 comprises 17 residues. DNA of the CDR3: TGTGCCAGCAGCAAAGACCGACAGGGGCCCTCGGGCGGGGAGCTGTTTTTT. Translation: CASSKDRQGPSGGELFF.

This clonotype was detected a few times. J is TRBJ1-2 and V is TRBV28; D perhaps matches TRBD1 (6 bases). The CDR3 length is 16 residues. Germline-derived CDR1 and CDR2 are MDHEN and SYDVKM. V gave up 8 bases and J gave up 5 bases, with 24 bases separating them. The CDR3: CASFSTGGGRGYGYTF. CDR3 DNA: TGTGCCAGCTTTTCTACTGGCGGGGGGCGAGGATATGGCTACACCTTC.

J is TRBJ2-7 and V is TRBV20-1, with unresolved D. The CDR3 loop spans 11 amino acids. V lost 3 bases and J 5 bases, leaving 8 bases between the germline ends. The germline gives CDR1 DFQATT, CDR2 SNEGSKA (reference sequence). The DNA of the CDR3 is TGCAGTGCTAGTTCCACCCACGAGCAGTACTTC. This codes for CSASSTHEQYF.

This clonotype was seen repeatedly, ten times or more. The genes are TRBV7-8 and TRBJ2-3; TRBD2 agrees at 10 bases. Trimming removed 7 bases from V and 0 bases from J; junction bases left unmatched: 4. In germline, CDR1 is SGHVS, CDR2 FQNEAQ. The CDR3 covers 15 residues. This CDR3 reads CASKRGGISTDTQYF. CDR3 nucleotide sequence: TGTGCCAGCAAGCGGGGGGGGATAAGCACAGATACGCAGTATTTT. The complete variable domain, with remaining parts taken from reference TRBV7-8 and TRBJ2-3, reads GAGVSQSPRYKVAKRGQDVALRCDPISGHVSLFWYQQALGQGPEFLTYFQNEAQLDKSGLPSDRFFAERPEGSVSTLKIQRTQQEDSAVYLCASKRGGISTDTQYFGPGTRLTVL.

This clonotype was picked up many times. The gene calls are TRBV29-1 and TRBJ2-6; unclear D gene. The V end was cut by 4 bases, the J end by 0 bases, with 7 bases between. The V gene's germline CDR1 is SQVTM and CDR2 ANQGSEA. CDR3 length: 14 amino acids. The CDR3 DNA follows: TGCAGCGTTGCGGCCCGCTCTGGGGCCAACGTCCTGACTTTC. Translation gives CSVAARSGANVLTF.

This chain links TRBV5-1 with TRBJ2-7; D unclear. V was clipped by 0 bases and J by 0 bases, with 16 bases between them. This CDR3 is built from 17 residues. Germline-derived CDR1 and CDR2 are SGHRS and YFSETQ. The CDR3 protein is CASSLDPAKLSSYEQYF. The CDR3 DNA is TGCGCCAGCAGCTTGGATCCGGCGAAACTGAGCTCCTACGAGCAGTACTTC.

V gene TRBV6-5 combines with J gene TRBJ2-7; D is uncertain. This CDR3 has 11 residues. Germline V lookup: CDR1 MNHEY, CDR2 SVGAGI. V was cut by 6 bases and J by 2 bases, with 5 bases left in between. The CDR3 DNA is TGTGCCAGCAGAGACACCTACGAGCAGTACTTC. Translating gives CASRDTYEQYF.

The chain links TRBV12-3 or TRBV12-4 to TRBJ1-1; unclear D gene. V shed 6 bases and J shed 1 base, with 12 bases lying between them. This CDR3 has 14 amino acids. The CDR3 sequence is CASSLTLTNTEAFF. The CDR3 DNA sequence: TGTGCCAGCAGCCTAACATTGACGAACACTGAAGCTTTCTTT.

In this sample, this clonotype turned up many times. This rearrangement joins TRBV4-2 to TRBJ1-4; D may be TRBD1 (6 bases). V was pared by 4 bases and J by 8 bases, with 17 bases between. The CDR3 covers 15 residues. The germline V gene has CDR1 LGHNA and CDR2 YNFKEQ. CDR3 loop: CASSPAPGEGEKLFF. The CDR3 DNA follows: TGTGCCAGCAGCCCAGCCCCAGGGGAAGGAGAAAAACTGTTTTTT.

CDR3 region: CASSLELALGNEQFF. DNA for the CDR3: TGTGCCAGCAGCTTAGAGCTAGCTTTAGGCAATGAGCAGTTCTTC. This chain connects TRBV7-6 to TRBJ2-1, with D tentatively TRBD2 (5 bases). CDR1 and CDR2 from the germline V gene are SGHVS and FNYEAQ. The CDR3 consists of 15 residues. Deletions cut 1 base from V and 6 bases from J, with 13 bases between.